A selection of T cell receptor beta chains follows, all from one sample in a study of cytomegalovirus exposure and HLA in healthy donors. The protocol was immunoSEQ multiplex PCR, while the TCRdb copy is restricted to in-frame clones and leaves out a portion. Found here are some 120,000 clones, roughly 78% of them singletons; the top ten hold about 2.6%. Material: PBMCs. The receptor set was obtained from a man aged 25-40 years in good health and CMV-seronegative. The CDR3 runs from the conserved cysteine through the conserved F or W. Fields, in order: V gene, J gene, D gene, clone size, CDR3 DNA, CDR3 protein. The D gene is left open where the match is weak. Not all rows give a size; the values are once, few, many and, for expanded clones, a class.

v_call: TRBV19
j_call: TRBJ2-7
d_call: NA
clone_size: NA
cdr3_nt: TGTGCCAGTAGTATTTCTGAGGGTTTTTATTACGAGCAGTACTTC
cdr3_aa: CASSISEGFYYEQYF

v_call: TRBV29-1
j_call: TRBJ1-1
d_call: NA
clone_size: NA
cdr3_nt: TGCAGCGTTGAAAGAGGTTTTGAAGCTTTCTTT
cdr3_aa: CSVERGFEAFF

v_call: TRBV7-9
j_call: TRBJ2-2
d_call: NA
clone_size: NA
cdr3_nt: TGTGCCAGCGATGAGGTTTTGAACACCGGGGAGCTGTTTTTT
cdr3_aa: CASDEVLNTGELFF

v_call: TRBV7-9
j_call: TRBJ1-1
d_call: NA
clone_size: NA
cdr3_nt: TGTGCCAGCAGCTTACAGGGCTGGCTGACTGAAGCTTTCTTT
cdr3_aa: CASSLQGWLTEAFF

v_call: TRBV7-8
j_call: TRBJ1-2
d_call: NA
clone_size: few
cdr3_nt: TGTGCCAGCAGCTTAATACGCGGGGGCTCGGACTATGGCTACACCTTC
cdr3_aa: CASSLIRGGSDYGYTF

v_call: TRBV10-1
j_call: TRBJ2-7
d_call: TRBD1
clone_size: NA
cdr3_nt: TGCGCCAGCAGTGTCGGACAGGGCGTGTTCAACGAGCAGTACTTC
cdr3_aa: CASSVGQGVFNEQYF

v_call: TRBV19
j_call: TRBJ1-6
d_call: TRBD1
clone_size: NA
cdr3_nt: TGTGCCAGTAGGGAGTTTTGGAACAGGGGGAATTCACCCCTCCACTTT
cdr3_aa: CASREFWNRGNSPLHF

v_call: TRBV5-1
j_call: TRBJ2-7
d_call: TRBD1
clone_size: few
cdr3_nt: TGCGCCAGCAGCTTGTTAAATGGACAGGGGTACGAGCAGTACTTC
cdr3_aa: CASSLLNGQGYEQYF

v_call: TRBV4-1
j_call: TRBJ2-1
d_call: TRBD2
clone_size: once
cdr3_nt: TGCGCCAGCAGCCATCAACTAGCGGATTACAATGAGCAGTTCTTC
cdr3_aa: CASSHQLADYNEQFF

v_call: TRBV7-9
j_call: TRBJ2-2
d_call: TRBD2
clone_size: NA
cdr3_nt: TGTGCCAGCAGCTTTAGCGGGGACTCGTTCGCGAACACCGGGGAGCTGTTTTTT
cdr3_aa: CASSFSGDSFANTGELFF

v_call: TRBV4-1
j_call: TRBJ2-7
d_call: TRBD2
clone_size: once
cdr3_nt: TGCGCCAGCAGCCAAGCCCTAGCGGGAATATCCTACGAGCAGTACTTC
cdr3_aa: CASSQALAGISYEQYF

v_call: TRBV28
j_call: TRBJ2-7
d_call: TRBD2
clone_size: NA
cdr3_nt: TGTGCCAGCAGTCTCCATAGCGGGAACCAATACGAGCAGTACTTC
cdr3_aa: CASSLHSGNQYEQYF

v_call: TRBV5-1
j_call: TRBJ2-3
d_call: TRBD1
clone_size: NA
cdr3_nt: TGCGCCAGCAGCCTCGGACAGGTTGGTGGCACAGATACGCAGTATTTT
cdr3_aa: CASSLGQVGGTDTQYF

v_call: TRBV5-1
j_call: TRBJ1-1
d_call: NA
clone_size: NA
cdr3_nt: TGCGCCAGCAGCTTAAATTCCGGCCTGGGGGCAGTGACTGAAGCTTTCTTT
cdr3_aa: CASSLNSGLGAVTEAFF

v_call: TRBV19
j_call: TRBJ2-7
d_call: TRBD2
clone_size: NA
cdr3_nt: TGTGCCAGTAGCCCCGGGACTAGCGGGAGGCTTCGCGAGCAGTACTTC
cdr3_aa: CASSPGTSGRLREQYF

v_call: TRBV4-1
j_call: TRBJ2-7
d_call: NA
clone_size: NA
cdr3_nt: TGCGCCAGCAGCCCCCAAGTTACTGTCTACGAGCAGTACTTC
cdr3_aa: CASSPQVTVYEQYF

v_call: TRBV7-9
j_call: TRBJ2-1
d_call: TRBD2
clone_size: NA
cdr3_nt: TGTGCCAGCAGCCCGGGACTAGCGGGAGGTATATACAATGAGCAGTTCTTC
cdr3_aa: CASSPGLAGGIYNEQFF

v_call: TRBV6-5
j_call: TRBJ2-3
d_call: TRBD1
clone_size: NA
cdr3_nt: TGTGCCAGCAGTCCGGGACAGGGATTGTCGGATACGCAGTATTTT
cdr3_aa: CASSPGQGLSDTQYF

v_call: TRBV6-5
j_call: TRBJ1-1
d_call: NA
clone_size: NA
cdr3_nt: TGTGCCAGCAGCAAAAACAGGGCCACTGAAGCTTTCTTT
cdr3_aa: CASSKNRATEAFF

v_call: TRBV2
j_call: TRBJ1-4
d_call: TRBD1
clone_size: NA
cdr3_nt: TGTGCCAGCACGGGGACAGGATTTGAAAAACTGTTTTTT
cdr3_aa: CASTGTGFEKLFF

v_call: TRBV2
j_call: TRBJ2-1
d_call: TRBD1
clone_size: NA
cdr3_nt: TGTGCCAGCAGTGCGGGACAGGTCATCCCGGGTGAGCAGTTCTTC
cdr3_aa: CASSAGQVIPGEQFF

v_call: TRBV28
j_call: TRBJ1-5
d_call: NA
clone_size: few
cdr3_nt: TGTGCCAGCAGTGGAAGGGGCGGGAATCAGCCCCAGAATTTT
cdr3_aa: CASSGRGGNQPQNF

v_call: TRBV28
j_call: TRBJ2-3
d_call: TRBD2
clone_size: NA
cdr3_nt: TGTGCCAGCAGTTTACCTCAACTCCCCGGCGGGAGGAGGACAGATACGCAGTATTTT
cdr3_aa: CASSLPQLPGGRRTDTQYF

v_call: TRBV29-1
j_call: TRBJ2-7
d_call: TRBD2
clone_size: NA
cdr3_nt: TGCAGCGCCACGGGACTAGCGTCGGCCGAGCAGTACTTC
cdr3_aa: CSATGLASAEQYF

v_call: TRBV29-1
j_call: TRBJ2-1
d_call: NA
clone_size: NA
cdr3_nt: TGCAGCGTTGAAACTAACAATGAGCGGTTCTTC
cdr3_aa: CSVETNNERFF

v_call: TRBV9
j_call: TRBJ1-1
d_call: NA
clone_size: NA
cdr3_nt: TGTGCCAGCAGCCTACAGGGAAAAACTGAAGCTTTCTTT
cdr3_aa: CASSLQGKTEAFF